These 23 T cell receptor beta chains came from one sample sequenced in a study of cytomegalovirus exposure and HLA in healthy donors. The PCR was carried out with 60 Vbeta primers and 13 Jbeta primers. Produced via immunoSEQ multiplex PCR; TCRdb's table is partial and in-frame only. The profile shows more than 150,000 clones, around 78% of them singletons. Sequencing was performed on PBMCs. The receptor set was obtained from a man in his late teens or twenties in good health and CMV-seronegative.

The chain combines TRBV9 with TRBJ1-2, with no clear D. CDR1 is SGDLS, CDR2 YYNGEE, per germline. The CDR3 has 14 amino acids. V was cut by 0 bases and J by 4 bases, with 10 bases left in between. The CDR3 nucleotides read TGTGCCAGCAGCGTAGGGGAGGGAACCTATGGCTACACCTTC. It codes for CASSVGEGTYGYTF.

The table lists this clone with a few counts. This chain joins TRBV19 and TRBJ2-7; TRBD1 matches 11 bases. Germline-derived CDR1 and CDR2 are LNHDA and SQIVND (reference sequence). The V gene end was trimmed by 5 bases and the J gene end by 3 bases; junction bases not matched to a gene: 6. This CDR3 contains 15 residues. The CDR3 loop reads CASSLAGQGDYEQYF. Here the CDR3 DNA reads TGTGCCAGTAGTCTGGCGGGACAGGGGGACTACGAGCAGTACTTC.

V and J are TRBV28 and TRBJ1-5, with TRBD1 matching 9 bases. J gave up 0 bases and V 3 bases, and 3 bases lay outside the gene matches. The CDR3 sequence is 16 residues long. Germline V CDR1 and CDR2: MDHEN, SYDVKM. Here the CDR3 DNA reads TGTGCCAGCAGTTTCAGGGGACAGGGTAGCAATCAGCCCCAGCATTTT. This gives the protein CASSFRGQGSNQPQHF.

This chain links TRBV7-2 with TRBJ2-7; 14 bases are a match to TRBD2. With 1 base clipped from V and 6 bases from J, the junction kept 2 bases outside the gene matches. The CDR3 sequence is 15 residues long. The V gene's germline CDR1 is SGHTA and CDR2 FQGNSA. The CDR3 nucleotides are TGTGCCAGCAGCTTAGAGGGACTAGCGGGGGTCGAGCAGTACTTC. Protein: CASSLEGLAGVEQYF.

The J gene is TRBJ2-1, the V gene TRBV4-2, with D possibly TRBD1 on 6 matching bases. CDR3 length: 15 residues. The V and J ends lost 0 bases and 5 bases respectively, with 11 bases between them. The V gene's germline CDR1 is LGHNA and CDR2 YNFKEQ. The CDR3 protein is CASSQESGANNEQFF. DNA of the CDR3: TGTGCCAGCAGCCAAGAGTCAGGGGCTAACAATGAGCAGTTCTTC.

The rearrangement uses TRBV5-1 and TRBJ2-3, with 9 bases aligning to TRBD1. The germline V gene has CDR1 SGHRS and CDR2 YFSETQ. The ends lost 4 bases at V and 3 bases at J; junction bases unmatched: 6. This CDR3 has 15 amino acids. DNA for the CDR3: TGCGCCAGCAGCGGGGGGACAGGGAGAACAGATACGCAGTATTTT. Residues: CASSGGTGRTDTQYF.

The genes are TRBV30 and TRBJ1-5; D ambiguous. The V gene lost 8 bases and the J gene lost 7 bases, with 24 bases spanning the gap. Germline V gene lookup returns CDR1 GTSNPN and CDR2 SVGIG (reference sequence). The CDR3 has 15 amino acids. The CDR3 coding sequence is TGTGCCCGGAAGGCTAAGCAGGTCCAAAAACAGCCCCAGCATTTT. Translation: CARKAKQVQKQPQHF.

There are a few counts of this clone. The chain employs TRBV6-6 and TRBJ1-1; TRBD1 aligns across 9 bases. The V gene end was trimmed by 5 bases and the J gene end by 1 base; junction bases not matched to a gene: 8. This CDR3 spans 16 amino acids. From germline, CDR1 is MNHNY and CDR2 SVGAGI (reference sequence). CDR3 bases: TGTGCCAGCAGTCGCACCGGGACAGGGAGGAACACTGAAGCTTTCTTT. Residues: CASSRTGTGRNTEAFF.

This chain connects TRBV6-6 to TRBJ2-7; 9 bases fit TRBD1. Germline assignment: CDR1 MNHNY and CDR2 SVGAGI (reference sequence). V lost 6 bases to trimming and J lost 2 bases; unmatched junction nucleotides: 5. The CDR3 covers 14 residues. The CDR3 nucleotides are TGTGCCAGCAGGGGTCGGACAGGGGCCTACGAGCAGTACTTC. Its translation: CASRGRTGAYEQYF.

The CDR3 sequence: CASSFPGALSYEQYF. CDR3 sequence (DNA): TGTGCCAGCAGCTTCCCAGGGGCTCTGTCCTACGAGCAGTACTTC. The V call is TRBV5-4, the J call TRBJ2-7; possibly TRBD1 for D (6 bases). Between the trimmed V and J ends, which lost 2 bases and 1 base, there was a span of 13 bases. CDR1 and CDR2 from the germline V gene are SGHNT and YYREEE (reference sequence). The CDR3 totals 15 residues.

This clone has only a few counts. The same CDR3 also results from other DNA sequences found in this sample. The rearrangement links TRBV7-9 to TRBJ2-7; TRBD1 matches 9 bases. Germline V gene data show CDR1 as SEHNR and CDR2 as FQNEAQ (reference sequence). The CDR3 is 14 amino acids. V gave up 5 bases and J gave up 6 bases; unmatched junction bases: 8. CDR3: CASSPDRGVPEQYF. The CDR3 region has the DNA TGTGCCAGCAGCCCGGACAGGGGAGTCCCCGAGCAGTACTTC.

The rearrangement links TRBV21-1 to TRBJ1-6. TRBV21-1 is a known pseudogene. The CDR3 sequence is 15 residues long. DNA for the CDR3: TGTGCCAGCAGGGAGTCGGCCAACGGGAATTCACCCCTCCACTTT. Translating gives CASRESANGNSPLHF.

This clone has more than one count but fewer than ten. The J gene is TRBJ2-7, the V gene TRBV2; no reliable D call. CDR1 is SNHLY and CDR2 is FYNNEI in the germline V gene. This CDR3 region has 18 residues. V was pared by 3 bases and J by 2 bases, with 23 bases between. CDR3 DNA: TGTGCCAGCAGTGAGGGCGCAGGCCGAAGGTCATTTACCTACGAGCAGTACTTC. Translation gives CASSEGAGRRSFTYEQYF.

The chain recombines TRBV30 with TRBJ1-1; a possible D gene is TRBD1 (6 bases). Trimming stripped 1 base from V and 1 base from J, with 10 bases between. CDR1 is GTSNPN and CDR2 is SVGIG in the germline V gene (reference sequence). CDR3 size: 14 residues. CDR3 coding DNA: TGTGCCTGGAGTGCAGGGGTACGGAACACTGAAGCTTTCTTT. This sequence encodes CAWSAGVRNTEAFF.

CDR3: CASSIISGTGPEQYF. The DNA for the CDR3 is TGTGCCAGCAGTATTATCTCCGGGACAGGGCCCGAGCAGTACTTC. This chain connects TRBV28 to TRBJ2-7; TRBD1 matches 9 bases. The ends lost 5 bases at V and 6 bases at J; junction bases unmatched: 11. Germline V gives CDR1 MDHEN, CDR2 SYDVKM. This CDR3 region has 15 residues.

This clone was seen more than once but under ten times. The chain recombines TRBV5-6 with TRBJ1-5, with TRBD1 as a possible D gene (6 bases). This CDR3 region has 12 residues. Trimming cost V 3 bases and J 9 bases, with 10 bases left between them. CDR1 and CDR2 (germline): SGHDT, YYEEEE. This chain's CDR3 is CASSSQGRPQHF. CDR3 DNA: TGTGCCAGCAGCTCCCAGGGGAGGCCCCAGCATTTT.

This CDR3 is CSVAPRQGLRNSPRTDTQYF. The CDR3 bases are TGCAGCGTGGCTCCCCGACAGGGATTGCGGAACAGCCCACGGACAGATACGCAGTATTTT. The genes are TRBV29-1 and TRBJ2-3; the match to TRBD1 covers 7 bases. The CDR3 loop spans 20 amino acids. V dropped 6 bases and J dropped 3; count of bases not matched to a gene: 27. Per the germline V gene, CDR1 is SQVTM and CDR2 is ANQGSEA.

This clone was observed a few times. This chain uses TRBV5-6 with TRBJ2-7, with 10 nucleotides matching TRBD1. The J segment lost 4 bases and the V segment lost 4 bases, leaving 8 bases of the junction unmatched. The germline V gene encodes CDR1 SGHDT and CDR2 YYEEEE. CDR3 length: 15 residues. The CDR3: CASSRGGTGVYEQYF. The DNA of the CDR3 is TGTGCCAGCAGCCGGGGTGGGACAGGGGTTTACGAGCAGTACTTC.

The genes are TRBV27 and TRBJ1-1; possibly TRBD1 for D (6 bases). CDR1 and CDR2 (germline): MNHEY, SMNVEV (reference sequence). The CDR3 has 14 residues. V lost 7 bases and J 4 bases, leaving 16 bases between the germline ends. CDR3 DNA sequence: TGTGCCAGCACCAGATCCACAGGGTCCACTGAAGCTTTCTTT. Protein sequence: CASTRSTGSTEAFF.

The chain links TRBV25-1 to TRBJ1-5; 8 bases fit TRBD1. The germline CDR1 and CDR2 sequences are MGHDK and SYGVNS. With V trimmed by 2 bases and J by 5 bases, 8 bases remained unmatched. This CDR3 is built from 16 residues. The CDR3 DNA sequence: TGTGCCAGCAGTGAAGGCGCAGGGGGCGTGGATCAGCCCCAGCATTTT. It yields the protein CASSEGAGGVDQPQHF.

This chain connects TRBV5-1 to TRBJ2-1, with TRBD2 identical over 15 bases. Germline V gene data show CDR1 as SGHRS and CDR2 as YFSETQ. V shed 3 bases and J 8 bases; nucleotides not matched to a gene: 24. CDR3 length: 22 amino acids. Here the CDR3 DNA reads TGCGCCAGCAGCTCCGGGACAGGGAGCACCGGACTAGCGGGGGGGCCAAGGGATGAGCAGTTCTTC. Translating it yields CASSSGTGSTGLAGGPRDEQFF.

In its sample, this clone was seen once. Compared with germline, one end of the junction differs, possibly owing to a read error. The chain uses TRBV6-1 and TRBJ1-5; tentatively, D is TRBD1 (5 bases). This CDR3 is 15 amino acids long. Germline-derived CDR1 and CDR2 are MNHNS and SASEGT. The CDR3 here is CASRAQGGGNQLQHF. CDR3 nucleotides: TGTGCCAGCAGAGCCCAGGGAGGTGGCAATCAGCTCCAGCATTTT.

V is TRBV7-6 and J is TRBJ2-2; 7 nucleotides line up with TRBD2. This CDR3 comprises 16 residues. The junction had 9 bases not matched to a gene; V was cut back by 7 bases and J by 1 base. The germline gives CDR1 SGHVS, CDR2 FNYEAQ. CDR3 sequence: CASTLSGVQNTGELFF. CDR3 sequence (DNA): TGTGCCAGCACCCTAAGCGGGGTGCAGAACACCGGGGAGCTGTTTTTT.